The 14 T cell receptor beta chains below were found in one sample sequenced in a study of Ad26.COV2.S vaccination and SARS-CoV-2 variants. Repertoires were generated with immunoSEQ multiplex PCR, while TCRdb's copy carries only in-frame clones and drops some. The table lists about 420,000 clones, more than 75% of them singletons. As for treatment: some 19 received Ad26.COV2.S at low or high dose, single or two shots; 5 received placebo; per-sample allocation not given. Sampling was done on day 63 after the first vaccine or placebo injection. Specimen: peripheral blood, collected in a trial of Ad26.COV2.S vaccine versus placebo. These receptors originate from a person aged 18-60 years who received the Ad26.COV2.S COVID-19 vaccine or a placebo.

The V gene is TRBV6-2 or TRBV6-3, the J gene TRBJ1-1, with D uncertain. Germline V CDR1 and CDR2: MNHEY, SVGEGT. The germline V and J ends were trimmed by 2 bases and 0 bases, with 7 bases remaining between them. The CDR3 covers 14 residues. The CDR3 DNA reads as TGTGCCAGCAGTTACGACAAGATGAACACTGAAGCTTTCTTT. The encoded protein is CASSYDKMNTEAFF.

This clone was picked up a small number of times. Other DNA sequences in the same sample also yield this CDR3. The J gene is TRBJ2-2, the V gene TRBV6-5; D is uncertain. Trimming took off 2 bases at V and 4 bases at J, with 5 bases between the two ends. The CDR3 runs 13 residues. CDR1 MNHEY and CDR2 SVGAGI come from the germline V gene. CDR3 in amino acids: CASSYGATGELFF. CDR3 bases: TGTGCCAGCAGTTACGGAGCCACCGGGGAGCTGTTTTTT.

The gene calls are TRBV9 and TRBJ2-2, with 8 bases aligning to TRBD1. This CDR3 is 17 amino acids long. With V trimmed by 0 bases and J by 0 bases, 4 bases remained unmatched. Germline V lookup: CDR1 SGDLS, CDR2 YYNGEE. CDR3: CASSVESTGANTGELFF. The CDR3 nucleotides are TGTGCCAGCAGCGTAGAATCGACAGGGGCGAACACCGGGGAGCTGTTTTTT.

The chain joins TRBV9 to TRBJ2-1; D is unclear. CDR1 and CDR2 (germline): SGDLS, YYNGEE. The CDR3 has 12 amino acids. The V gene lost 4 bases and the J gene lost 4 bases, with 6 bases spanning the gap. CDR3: CASSPEYNEQFF. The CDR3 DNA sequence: TGTGCCAGCAGCCCAGAGTACAATGAGCAGTTCTTC. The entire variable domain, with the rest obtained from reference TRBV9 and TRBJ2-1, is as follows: DSGVTQTPKHLITATGQRVTLRCSPRSGDLSVYWYQQSLDQGLQFLIQYYNGEERAKGNILERFSAQQFPDLHSELNLSSLELGDSALYFCASSPEYNEQFFGPGTRLTVL.

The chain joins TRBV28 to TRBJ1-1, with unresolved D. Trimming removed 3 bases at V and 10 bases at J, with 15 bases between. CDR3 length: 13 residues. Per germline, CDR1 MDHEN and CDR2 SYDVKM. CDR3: CASSFPMRVGAFF. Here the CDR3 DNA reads TGTGCCAGCAGTTTTCCTATGCGGGTCGGAGCTTTCTTT.

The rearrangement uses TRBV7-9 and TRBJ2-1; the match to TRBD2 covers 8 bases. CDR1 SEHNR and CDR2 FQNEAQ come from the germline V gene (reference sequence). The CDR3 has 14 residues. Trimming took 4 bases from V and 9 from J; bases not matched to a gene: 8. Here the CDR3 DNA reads TGTGCCAGCAGCTCGGTTAGCGGGGCCAGTGAGCAGTTCTTC. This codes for CASSSVSGASEQFF. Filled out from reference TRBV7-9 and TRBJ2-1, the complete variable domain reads DTGVSQNPRHKITKRGQNVTFRCDPISEHNRLYWYRQTLGQGPEFLTYFQNEAQLEKSRLLSDRFSAERPKGSFSTLEIQRTEQGDSAMYLCASSSVSGASEQFFGPGTRLTVL.

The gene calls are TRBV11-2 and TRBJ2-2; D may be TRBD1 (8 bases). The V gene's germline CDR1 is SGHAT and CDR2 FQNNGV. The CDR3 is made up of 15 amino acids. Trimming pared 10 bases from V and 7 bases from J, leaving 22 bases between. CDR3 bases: TGTGCCACCCACGGGAGGCAGGGGGCTTTCGGGGAGCTGTTTTTT. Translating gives CATHGRQGAFGELFF.

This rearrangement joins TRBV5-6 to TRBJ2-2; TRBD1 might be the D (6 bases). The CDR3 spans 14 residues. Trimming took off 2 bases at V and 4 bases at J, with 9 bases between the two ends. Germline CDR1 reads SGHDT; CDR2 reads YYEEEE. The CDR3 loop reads CASSLQGTTGELFF. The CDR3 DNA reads TGTGCCAGCAGCTTACAGGGTACCACCGGGGAGCTGTTTTTT.

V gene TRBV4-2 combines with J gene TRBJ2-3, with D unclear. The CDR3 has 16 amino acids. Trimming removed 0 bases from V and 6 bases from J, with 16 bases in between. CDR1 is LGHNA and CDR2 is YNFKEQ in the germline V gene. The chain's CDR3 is CASSQDGSSGWDTQYF. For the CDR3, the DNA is TGTGCCAGCAGCCAAGATGGGTCCTCGGGTTGGGATACGCAGTATTTT.

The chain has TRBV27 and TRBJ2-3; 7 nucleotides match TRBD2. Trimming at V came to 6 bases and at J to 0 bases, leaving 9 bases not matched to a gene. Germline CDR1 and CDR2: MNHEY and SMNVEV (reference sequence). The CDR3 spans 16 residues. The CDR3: CASRDRGGSSTDTQYF. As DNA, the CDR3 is TGTGCCAGCAGAGATCGCGGGGGTTCTAGCACAGATACGCAGTATTTT.

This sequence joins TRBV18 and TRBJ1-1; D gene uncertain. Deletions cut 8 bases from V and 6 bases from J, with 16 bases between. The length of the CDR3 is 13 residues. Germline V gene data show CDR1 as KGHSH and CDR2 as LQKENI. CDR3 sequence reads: CASLAEFGPEAFF. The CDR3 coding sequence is TGTGCCAGCCTGGCCGAATTCGGGCCTGAAGCTTTCTTT.

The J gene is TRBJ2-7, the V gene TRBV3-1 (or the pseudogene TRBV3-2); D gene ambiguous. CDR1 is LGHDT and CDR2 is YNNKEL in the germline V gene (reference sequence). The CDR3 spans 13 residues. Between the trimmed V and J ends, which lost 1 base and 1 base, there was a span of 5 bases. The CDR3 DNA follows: TGTGCCAGCAGCCAAGTAGGGTCCTACGAGCAGTACTTC. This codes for CASSQVGSYEQYF.

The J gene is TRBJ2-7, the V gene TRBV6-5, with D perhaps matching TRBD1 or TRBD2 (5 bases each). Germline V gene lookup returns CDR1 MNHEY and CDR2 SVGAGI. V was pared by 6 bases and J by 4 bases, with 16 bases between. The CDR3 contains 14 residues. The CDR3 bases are TGTGCCAGCAGCCTTGGGGGTGCTGGGTACGAGCAGTACTTC. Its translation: CASSLGGAGYEQYF.

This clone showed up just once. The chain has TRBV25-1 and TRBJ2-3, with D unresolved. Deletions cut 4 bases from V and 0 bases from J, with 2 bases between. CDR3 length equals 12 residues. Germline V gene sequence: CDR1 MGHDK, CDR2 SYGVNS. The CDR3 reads CASSGSTDTQYF. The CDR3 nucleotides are TGTGCCAGCAGTGGCAGCACAGATACGCAGTATTTT.